This T cell receptor (beta chain) came from a study of cytomegalovirus exposure and HLA in healthy donors (dated by TCRdb to the late 2010s). Turning to the overall study: An earlier analysis of several hundred of the donors reported more than 250 Gb of sequence data and roughly 110 million unique TCR beta sequences from roughly 200 million T cells. Approximately 300 gigabases of sequencing data and around 85 million unique TCR sequences made up an early release that covered approximately 620 HLA-typed donors. Among the roughly 400 genotyped donors, approximately 76% belonged to the genetic ancestry cluster associated with self-reported Caucasian donors. The study aimed to test whether cataloging public T cell receptors could reveal signatures of past pathogen exposure. The T cell repertoires of roughly 660 subjects were profiled by immunosequencing and related to cytomegalovirus serostatus. Besides the first cohort of 666 subjects, a separate validation cohort made up of roughly 130 different subjects was used. The study combined high-throughput TCR immunosequencing, statistical association of individual TCRs with disease status, and machine learning to predict cytomegalovirus infection status. To study patterns of TCR occurrence, a later analysis re-analyzed previously published TCR beta repertoires from 650 to 750 donors and added high-resolution HLA genotyping. Rather than drawing on any new phenotypic data, the later analysis identified candidate immune exposures from TCR beta sequences and the way those sequences occurred across donors. An earlier analysis of nearly 600 of the donors applied high-throughput TCR beta sequencing to assess whether each TCR beta V gene segment acted as functional or pseudogenic. Donor age, sex, ethnicity and CMV serostatus were collected together with the repertoire data. A later genetic analysis used genome-wide SNP genotypes for about 65% of the roughly 700 donors, treating that subset as a discovery cohort. All discovery cohort repertoires had been generated using a single sequencing platform. HLA typing included class I and class II loci at four-digit resolution. Typing coverage differed by locus: A, B, C, DRB1 and DQB1 were typed in about 629-630 donors, DQA1 in approximately 520, DPA1 in around 610, and DPB1 in approximately 450. About five DR-DQ haplotypes were handled as single units for association and clustering, since linkage in the cohort was strong. On average, about 240,000 unique TCR beta nucleotide sequences were sequenced per donor among several hundred genotyped donors of the cohort, with about 19% of those sequences being non-productive.

Details on this clone: It lacks a known antigen. No per-base quality is available; no much larger clone lies one base away.

Deletion took 1 base off V and 1 base off J, with a span of 16 bases between the germline ends. The CDR3 runs 17 residues from the cysteine to the phenylalanine. The CDR3 DNA has 51 bases and is translated from base 1. Reading the germline V gene gives CDR1 KGHSH and CDR2 LQKENI. Library preparation was by the immunoSEQ multiplex PCR assay. For the multiplex PCR, a mixture combining 60 forward primers for TCR Vbeta segments and 13 reverse primers for TCR Jbeta segments was used. A multiplex PCR assay on genomic DNA amplified the CDR3 region of rearranged TCR beta genes. Amplified TCR beta libraries were sequenced as 87-base-pair reads on the Illumina HiSeq System. The study's own analysis went as follows. A later analysis counted about 76 million unique TCR beta chains across the 550 to 750 repertoires, and some 12 million of these chains were shared by at least two donors. Raw reads were error-corrected and collapsed into unique sequences with a nearest-neighbor algorithm that merged closely related sequences to remove PCR and sequencing errors. V, D and J gene segments were assigned by aligning CDR3 sequences to IMGT reference sequences. For a sequence to be retained, a match of at least six nucleotides was required to both a V gene segment and a J gene segment. Rearrangements were called productive when the CDR3 lacked stop codons and stayed in frame with V and J; all others were non-productive. Following IMGT convention, CDR3 was defined as the stretch from the second conserved V-encoded cysteine to the conserved J-encoded phenylalanine. Sequences without an unambiguous match to a single V gene segment were excluded from the earlier analysis of several hundred of the donors. An earlier analysis of 587 of the donors called V segments functional above 56.7% productive rearrangements and segregating when the between-donor standard deviation exceeded 5%. A statistical classification framework was built for diagnosing cytomegalovirus status from the catalog of TCR beta chain sequences. A later analysis assigned V and J genes by comparing TCR nucleotide sequences with IMGT/GENE-DB human TR gene sequences. A later analysis assigned CDR3 sequences and most-parsimonious VDJ recombination scenarios with the TCRdist pipeline. In a later analysis, each TCR beta chain was defined by its CDR3 amino acid sequence together with its V-gene family, and reads lacking a unique V-gene family were excluded. A later analysis removed several hundred highly shared, low-generation-probability nucleotide sequences to deal with suspected cross-contamination and a sequencing artifact. For each public chain, a later analysis derived a clonal expansion index from normalized ranks of inferred template counts within each repertoire. Generation probabilities in a later analysis came from a VDJ recombination model fitted to out-of-frame rearrangements, and those results were checked against IGoR. In a later analysis, hypergeometric tests were used to score TCR-TCR, TCR-HLA and TCR-CMV co-occurrence, with a repertoire-size bias correction applied to TCR pairs. False discovery rates were estimated in a later analysis by permuting HLA or CMV assignments 20 times. In a later analysis, co-occurring TCRs were grouped using DBSCAN, with TCRdist sequence similarity added in when clustering inside HLA-allele-positive subsets. Repertoires with fewer than 30,000 or more than 120,000 public chains were left out of co-occurrence clustering, as were about five repertoires with anomalous nucleotide sharing. TCRdb limited this immuneACCESS table to in-frame rearrangements with V and J called. A share of clones is missing; checked studies link under half to unresolved V genes, and the rest is unexplained. D and trimming were read from the DNA, whereas the V and J calls and clone size are those reported in that table. This sample holds 150,000 to 200,000 clones; around two thirds were observed only once. Clones ranked in the top ten supply roughly 2.9% of the sample.

Study-wide findings and limitations: Compared with equally common non-associated chains, HLA-associated TCR beta chains in a later analysis were more clonally expanded and had lower generation probabilities. The study gave a list of under 200 TCR beta chains associated with cytomegalovirus. Because counts were too low, fewer than 20 rarely observed V segments, including chromosome 9 orphons, were excluded from the earlier analysis of several hundred of the donors. A later genetic analysis associated a missense DCLRE1C variant with V-gene and J-gene trimming of TCR beta chains, and an independent cohort replicated the association. CMV serostatus was the only immune exposure information available for the cohort. A later analysis associated 16,951 TCR beta sequences with specific HLA alleles at a false discovery rate of 0.05. Most TCR sequences were seen in very few donors, while some public TCRs were found in many individuals. The classifier was reported to diagnose cytomegalovirus status with high specificity and sensitivity in both the original cohort and the validation cohort. Linkage disequilibrium might explain the correlated functional status among segregating V segments, but an unknown experimental factor could not be ruled out. A further reported finding was that TCR beta sequences accurately predicted the HLA-A and HLA-B alleles for most subjects in the first cohort. According to a later analysis, TCR association rates differed among HLA loci, with DRB1 alleles showing the most associated TCRs and HLA-C alleles showing the fewest. An earlier analysis of roughly 570 of the donors showed that most TCR beta V segments appeared in productive rearrangements either about 87% or about 30% of the time, which broadly matched IMGT annotations. The cohort was sequenced for TCR beta chains only, and without alpha or paired-chain data the features that could be detected were limited. Because HLA typing was unavailable for some donors at each locus, only the typed subset was used in association tests. According to a later analysis, most CMV-associated TCR beta chains appeared to be HLA-restricted, and the HLA associations seemed to be driven largely by CMV exposure. Several of the top co-occurrence clusters appeared to be linked to parvovirus B19, influenza, CMV and Epstein-Barr virus, according to a later analysis. A few of the identified cytomegalovirus-associated TCR beta chains were confirmed in vitro to be specific for cytomegalovirus antigens. Some IMGT-functional V segments, including TRBV6-2 and TRBV6-3, could not be told apart with the 87-base-pair reads, so those segments were excluded. A group of highly shared sequence variants was considered likely to be a technical artifact of the sequencing pipeline. In a later genetic analysis, fewer N-insertions in productive TCRs were reported among donors in an Asian-associated ancestry cluster than the approximately 670-donor mean. When HLA alleles, especially DR and DQ, strongly co-occurred, TCR associations were difficult to assign to individual alleles. It was suggested by the authors that the approach could potentially be generalized to other disease states and immunological phenotypes. The presence/absence analyses assumed that sequencing depth was roughly uniform across donors, and that assumption may not be true.

The cohort comprised fewer than 700 healthy bone marrow donors. At the time of sampling, every cohort member was nominally healthy, though immune exposures that went unrecorded were likely present. The donor tested CMV seronegative and was one of the 352 seronegative cohort members. Every donor gave a peripheral blood sample, and the peripheral blood mononuclear cells from that sample were used for TCR beta sequencing. Genomic DNA extraction from the blood cell samples was performed with the Qiagen DNeasy Blood Extraction Kit. This chain joins TRBV18 to TRBJ1-1; the D gene is perhaps TRBD1, from 6 matching bases. The TCR comes from a middle-aged man in good health and CMV-seronegative. The sample taken for sequencing was PBMCs. The CDR3 has the sequence CASSPRGLGAQNTEAFF. The nucleotide sequence is given as TGTGCCAGCTCACCACGGGGTCTGGGGGCGCAGAACACTGAAGCTTTCTTT.